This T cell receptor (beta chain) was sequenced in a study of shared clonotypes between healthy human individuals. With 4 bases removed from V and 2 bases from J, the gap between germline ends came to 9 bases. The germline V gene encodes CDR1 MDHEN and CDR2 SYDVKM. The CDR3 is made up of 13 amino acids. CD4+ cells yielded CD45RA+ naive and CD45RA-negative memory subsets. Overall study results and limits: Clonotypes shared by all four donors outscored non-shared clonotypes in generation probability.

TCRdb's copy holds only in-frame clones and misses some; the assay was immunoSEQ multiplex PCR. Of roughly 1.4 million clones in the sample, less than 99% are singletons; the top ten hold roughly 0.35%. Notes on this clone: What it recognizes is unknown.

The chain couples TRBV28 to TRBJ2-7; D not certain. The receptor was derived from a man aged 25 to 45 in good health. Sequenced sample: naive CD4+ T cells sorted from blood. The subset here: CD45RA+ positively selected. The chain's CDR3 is CASSSPDTYEQYF. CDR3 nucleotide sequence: TGTGCCAGCAGTTCACCCGACACCTACGAGCAGTACTTC. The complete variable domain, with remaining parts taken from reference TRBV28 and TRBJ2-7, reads DVKVTQSSRYLVKRTGEKVFLECVQDMDHENMFWYRQDPGLGLRLIYFSYDVKMKEKGDIPEGYSVSREKKERFSLILESASTNQTSMYLCASSSPDTYEQYFGPGTRLTVT.